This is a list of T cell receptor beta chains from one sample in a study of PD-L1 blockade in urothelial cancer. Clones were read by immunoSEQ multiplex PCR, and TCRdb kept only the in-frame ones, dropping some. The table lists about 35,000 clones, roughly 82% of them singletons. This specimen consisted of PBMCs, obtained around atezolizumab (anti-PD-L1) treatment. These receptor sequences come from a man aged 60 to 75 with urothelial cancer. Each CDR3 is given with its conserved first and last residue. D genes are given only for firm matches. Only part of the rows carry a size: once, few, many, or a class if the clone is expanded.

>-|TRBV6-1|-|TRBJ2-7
TGTGCCAGCGCGGTCGGCTACGAGCAGTACTTC
CASAVGYEQYF
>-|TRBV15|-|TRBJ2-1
TGTGCCACCAGCCCCAGGGGAAGCTCCTACAATGAGCAGTTCTTC
CATSPRGSSYNEQFF
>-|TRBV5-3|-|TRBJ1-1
TGTGCCAGAAGCCTTGGGCAAGATGTTCGAGGACAGCTGAACACTGAAGCTTTCTTT
CARSLGQDVRGQLNTEAFF
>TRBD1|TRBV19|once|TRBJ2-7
TGTGCCAGTAGTATAGCCGGGACAGGTCACTACGAGCAGTACTTC
CASSIAGTGHYEQYF
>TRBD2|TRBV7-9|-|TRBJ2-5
TGTGCCAGCAGTCTTATCCGGGGGGCCCAGTACTTC
CASSLIRGAQYF
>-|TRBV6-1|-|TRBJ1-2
TGTGCCAGCAGTGAAGGGGACGGGTCGGGAGGTGGCTACACCTTC
CASSEGDGSGGGYTF
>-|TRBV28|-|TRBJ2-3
TGTGCCAGCACGACTTACGGGGAGGACACAGATACGCAGTATTTT
CASTTYGEDTDTQYF
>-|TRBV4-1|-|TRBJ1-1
TGCGCCAGCAGCCAAGGGGCGACGTTGAACACTGAAGCTTTCTTT
CASSQGATLNTEAFF
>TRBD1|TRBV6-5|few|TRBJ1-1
TGTGCCAGCAATAGGGGACAGGAAGCTTTCTTT
CASNRGQEAFF
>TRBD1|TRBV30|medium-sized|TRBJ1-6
TGTGCCTGGAGCACGGGACAGGAAACTTCACCCCTCCACTTT
CAWSTGQETSPLHF
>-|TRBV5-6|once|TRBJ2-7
TGTGCCAGCAGCTCACCCGGGATCGGGGACGAGCAGTACTTC
CASSSPGIGDEQYF
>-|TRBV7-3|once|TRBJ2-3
TGTGCCAGCAGCTTATTAGGAGGGGGCAACACAGATACGCAGTATTTT
CASSLLGGGNTDTQYF
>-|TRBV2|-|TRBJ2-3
TGTGCCAGCAGCCCGGCGGGCGGCACAGATACGCAGTATTTT
CASSPAGGTDTQYF
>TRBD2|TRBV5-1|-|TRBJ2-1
TGCGCCAGCAGCTTGGCGATAGCGGGTGAGCAGTTCTTC
CASSLAIAGEQFF
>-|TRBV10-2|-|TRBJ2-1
TGCGCCAGCTCCGGGACCTACAATGAGCAGTTCTTC
CASSGTYNEQFF
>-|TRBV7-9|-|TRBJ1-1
TGTGCCAGCAGCTTAGTCTCGGGTGTTAACACTGAAGCTTTCTTT
CASSLVSGVNTEAFF
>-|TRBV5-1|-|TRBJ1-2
TGCGCCAGCAGCTCCGAGGTTGTGGGCTATGGCTACACCTTC
CASSSEVVGYGYTF
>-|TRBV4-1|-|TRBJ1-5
TGCGCCAGCAGCCAGGACAGTGTGGGCAATCAGCCCCAGCATTTT
CASSQDSVGNQPQHF
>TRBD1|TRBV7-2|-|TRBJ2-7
TGTGCCAGCAGCCAAAGCCCCACAGGGGCCGAGCAGTACTTC
CASSQSPTGAEQYF
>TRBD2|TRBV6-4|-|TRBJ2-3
TGTGCCAGCAGTGATGTTAGCGGGGGCGGCACAGATACGCAGTATTTT
CASSDVSGGGTDTQYF
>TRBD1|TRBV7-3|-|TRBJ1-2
TGTGCCAGCAGCCCGACCGGGACAGGGGACGCTGGCTACACCTTC
CASSPTGTGDAGYTF
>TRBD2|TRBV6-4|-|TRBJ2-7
TGTGCCAGCAGCAGGGAACTAGCGGGGATATACGAGCAGTACTTC
CASSRELAGIYEQYF
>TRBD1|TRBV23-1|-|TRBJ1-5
TGCGCCAGCAGTCCCCTACCCGACAGGGTTATCCCTAATCAGCCCCAGCATTTT
CASSPLPDRVIPNQPQHF
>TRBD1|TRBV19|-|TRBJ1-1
TGTGCCAGTAGTACGTCCCGGACAGGAATGAACACTGAAGCTTTCTTT
CASSTSRTGMNTEAFF
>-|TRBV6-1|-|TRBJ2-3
TGTGCCAGCGGGGGGAGCACAGATACGCAGTATTTT
CASGGSTDTQYF
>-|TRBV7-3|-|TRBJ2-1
TGTGCCAGCAGCCCCGGCGCCGGAGCCTACAATGAGCAGTTCTTC
CASSPGAGAYNEQFF
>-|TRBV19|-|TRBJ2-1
TGTGCCACCCGTAGGGGCGGTGAGCAGTTCTTC
CATRRGGEQFF
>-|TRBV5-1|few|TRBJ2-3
TGCGCCAGCAGCTCGACAGGTAGCACAGATACGCAGTATTTT
CASSSTGSTDTQYF
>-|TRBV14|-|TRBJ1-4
TGTGCCAGCAGCCAGCAGGGGCACGGGGAAAAACTGTTTTTT
CASSQQGHGEKLFF
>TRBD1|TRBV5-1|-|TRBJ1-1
TGCGCCACCAACAACGGGGACAGGGGGACTGAAGCTTTCTTT
CATNNGDRGTEAFF
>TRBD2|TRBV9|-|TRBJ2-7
TGTGCCAGCAGCGTAGACCTAGCGGGTAGGGAGCAGTACTTC
CASSVDLAGREQYF
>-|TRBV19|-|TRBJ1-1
TGTGCCAGTAGTATCCTAGTAGGCACTGAAGCTTTCTTT
CASSILVGTEAFF
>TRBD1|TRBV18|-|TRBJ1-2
TGTGCCAGCTCACCAACGACAGGGGAGCGGGGCTACACCTTC
CASSPTTGERGYTF
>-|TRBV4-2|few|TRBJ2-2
TGTGCCAGCAGCCCCAGGGGCCGGGACACCGGGGAGCTGTTTTTT
CASSPRGRDTGELFF
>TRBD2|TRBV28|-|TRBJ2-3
TGTGCCAGCAGCCAAGGGGCGGGGGAGACAGATACGCAGTATTTT
CASSQGAGETDTQYF
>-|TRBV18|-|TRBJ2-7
TGTGCCAGCTCACCACCGAAAAGGACAGAACACGACGAGCAGTACTTC
CASSPPKRTEHDEQYF
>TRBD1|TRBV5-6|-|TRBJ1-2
TGTGCCAGCAGGGCAACCGGGACAGGGGGCTATGGCTACACCTTC
CASRATGTGGYGYTF
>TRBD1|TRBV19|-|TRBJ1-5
TGTGCCAGTAGTACGGTGACAGGGAACAATCAGCCCCAGCATTTT
CASSTVTGNNQPQHF
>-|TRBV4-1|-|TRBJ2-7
TGCGCCAGCAGCCAAGAGATTAGTCTCGAGCAGTACTTC
CASSQEISLEQYF
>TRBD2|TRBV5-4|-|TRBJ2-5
TGTGCCAGCAGCTTAAGGCGGACTAGCGGGGGGGCGGGGGAGACCCAGTACTTC
CASSLRRTSGGAGETQYF
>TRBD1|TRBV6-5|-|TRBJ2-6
TGTGCCAGCAGCTACGGGACAGGGGCTGGGGCCAACGTCCTGACTTTC
CASSYGTGAGANVLTF
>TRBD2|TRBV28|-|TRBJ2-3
TGTGCCAGCAGTCTAGCGGGGGATAGCACAGATACGCAGTATTTT
CASSLAGDSTDTQYF
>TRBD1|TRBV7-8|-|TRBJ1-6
TGTGCCAGCAGCTTCCGGACAGGGGTGAGCTCCTATAATTCACCCCTCCACTTT
CASSFRTGVSSYNSPLHF
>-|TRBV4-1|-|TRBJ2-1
TGCGCCAGCAGCCAACAGGACAGAAGGTACAATGAGCAGTTCTTC
CASSQQDRRYNEQFF
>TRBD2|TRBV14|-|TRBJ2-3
TGTGCCAGCAGCCGGCGGGGGAGCACAGATACGCAGTATTTT
CASSRRGSTDTQYF
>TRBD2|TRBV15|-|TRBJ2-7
TGTGCCACCAGCAGAGGTAGCGGGGGTACATACGAGCAGTACTTC
CATSRGSGGTYEQYF
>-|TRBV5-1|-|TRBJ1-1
TGCGCCAGCAGCTCCCCTGGTTTCACGGGGCTCGGGAGGAACACTGAAGCTTTCTTT
CASSSPGFTGLGRNTEAFF
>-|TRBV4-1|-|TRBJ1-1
TGCGCCAGCAGCCAAGGAAGAGGGTCCCCTGAAGCTTTCTTT
CASSQGRGSPEAFF
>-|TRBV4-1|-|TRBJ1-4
TGCGCCAGCAGCCAGACGTCGACGGGTTTCGAAAAACTGTTTTTT
CASSQTSTGFEKLFF
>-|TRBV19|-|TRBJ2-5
TGTGCCAGTAGTAGTGACAGACAAGAGACCCAGTACTTC
CASSSDRQETQYF
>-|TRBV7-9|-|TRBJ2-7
TGTGCCAGCAGCGTCACAGTTTCCGGGACACCCTCCTACGAGCAGTACTTC
CASSVTVSGTPSYEQYF